This TCR beta chain was recovered during a study of cytomegalovirus exposure and HLA in healthy donors (dated by TCRdb to 2015 to 2018). Study-wide context: An earlier analysis of approximately 550 of the donors reported about 290 Gb of sequence data and 100 million to 140 million unique TCR beta sequences from approximately 180 million T cells. Roughly 310 gigabases of sequencing data and roughly 90 million unique TCR sequences were included in an early release covering several hundred HLA-typed donors. Of the approximately 400 genotyped donors, over 70% fell in the genetic ancestry cluster associated with self-reported Caucasian donors. The study aimed to test whether signatures of past pathogen exposure could be identified by cataloging public T cell receptors. The study profiled the T cell repertoires of hundreds of subjects by immunosequencing and related them to cytomegalovirus serostatus. Besides the first cohort of 666 subjects, a separate validation cohort made up of 120 or so different subjects was used. High-throughput TCR immunosequencing, statistical association of individual TCRs with disease status, and machine learning were combined to predict cytomegalovirus infection status. To study patterns of TCR occurrence, a later analysis re-analyzed previously published TCR beta repertoires from under 750 donors and added high-resolution HLA genotyping. Rather than drawing on any new phenotypic data, the later analysis identified candidate immune exposures from TCR beta sequences and the way those sequences occurred across donors. In an earlier analysis of a few hundred of the donors, high-throughput TCR beta sequencing was used to judge whether each TCR beta V gene segment behaved as functional or pseudogenic. Donor age, sex, ethnicity and CMV serostatus were compiled alongside the repertoire data. In a later genetic analysis, genome-wide SNP genotypes for about 60% of the 666 donors were used, and that subset was treated as a discovery cohort. Every repertoire in the discovery cohort had been generated on one and the same sequencing platform. HLA typing covered class I and class II loci at four-digit resolution. Typing coverage differed by locus: A, B, C, DRB1 and DQB1 were typed in roughly 620-630 donors, DQA1 in approximately 520, DPA1 in 600 to 610, and DPB1 in roughly 470. Roughly 5 DR-DQ haplotypes were treated as single units for association and clustering because of strong linkage in the cohort. Among about 400 genotyped donors of the cohort, an average of about 240,000 unique TCR beta nucleotide sequences was sequenced per donor, of which about 19% were non-productive.

The cohort consisted of 600 or so healthy bone marrow donors. At the time of sampling, every cohort member was nominally healthy, though immune exposures that went unrecorded were likely present. The donor tested CMV seropositive, placing the donor among the 310 or so seropositive members of the cohort. A peripheral blood sample was provided by each donor, and peripheral blood mononuclear cells were used for TCR beta sequencing. The Qiagen DNeasy Blood Extraction Kit was used to extract genomic DNA from the blood cell samples. Beyond this particular receptor, the publication reports: In a later genetic analysis, fewer N-insertions in productive TCRs were reported among donors in an Asian-associated ancestry cluster than the approximately 710-donor mean. A later analysis reported that several top co-occurrence clusters appeared linked to parvovirus B19, influenza, CMV and Epstein-Barr virus. The study gave a list of 150 to 200 TCR beta chains associated with cytomegalovirus. An earlier analysis of approximately 590 of the donors showed that most TCR beta V segments appeared in productive rearrangements either about 87% or about 30% of the time, which broadly matched IMGT annotations. Assigning TCR associations to individual alleles was difficult when HLA alleles, especially DR and DQ, strongly co-occurred. The only immune exposure information available for the cohort was CMV serostatus. A later analysis associated 17,000 or so TCR beta sequences with specific HLA alleles at a false discovery rate of 0.05. In a later analysis, HLA-associated TCR beta chains were found to be more clonally expanded and to have lower generation probabilities than equally common non-associated chains. The cohort was sequenced for TCR beta chains only, and without alpha or paired-chain data the features that could be detected were limited. According to the authors, the approach could potentially be generalized to other disease states and immunological phenotypes. A few of the identified cytomegalovirus-associated TCR beta chains were confirmed in vitro to be specific for cytomegalovirus antigens. Over 15 rarely observed V segments, including chromosome 9 orphons, were excluded from the earlier analysis of some 590 of the donors because counts were too low. A further reported finding was that TCR beta sequences accurately predicted the HLA-A and HLA-B alleles for most subjects in the first cohort. The classifier was reported to diagnose cytomegalovirus status with high specificity and sensitivity in both the original cohort and the validation cohort. Sequencing depth was assumed to be roughly uniform across donors in the presence/absence analyses, though that assumption may not hold. The 87-base-pair reads could not distinguish some IMGT-functional V segments, including TRBV6-2 and TRBV6-3, so those segments were excluded. The sequencing pipeline was judged likely to have produced a cluster of highly shared sequence variants as a technical artifact. Because HLA typing was missing for some donors at each locus, association tests included only the typed subset. Correlated functional status among segregating V segments might reflect linkage disequilibrium, but an unknown experimental factor could not be ruled out. Most TCR sequences were seen in very few donors, while some public TCRs were found in many individuals. In a later genetic analysis, a missense DCLRE1C variant was associated with V-gene and J-gene trimming of TCR beta chains, and the association was replicated in an independent cohort. In a later analysis, most CMV-associated TCR beta chains were found to appear HLA-restricted, with HLA associations seemingly driven largely by CMV exposure. In a later analysis, TCR association rates were found to vary across HLA loci, with the most associated TCRs seen for DRB1 alleles and the fewest for HLA-C alleles.

Details on this clone: Which antigen it targets is not known. Base qualities are not recorded, but no much larger clone differs from it by a single base.

Receptor amplification or capture employed the immunoSEQ multiplex PCR assay. The multiplex PCR relied on a mix of 60 forward primers for TCR Vbeta segments and 13 reverse primers for TCR Jbeta segments. A multiplex PCR assay on genomic DNA amplified the CDR3 region of rearranged TCR beta genes. Amplified TCR beta libraries were sequenced as 87-base-pair reads on the Illumina HiSeq System. The source study handled its data this way. A later analysis tallied 75 million to 95 million unique TCR beta chains across the 550 to 850 repertoires, and some 10 million of those chains were shared by two or more donors. A nearest-neighbor algorithm error-corrected the raw reads and collapsed the reads into unique sequences, merging closely related sequences to remove PCR and sequencing errors. Alignment of CDR3 sequences to IMGT reference sequences was used to assign V, D and J gene segments. Each retained sequence needed at least a six-nucleotide match to both a V gene segment and a J gene segment. Rearrangements were classified as productive when the CDR3 lacked stop codons and remained in frame with V and J, and all other rearrangements were classified as non-productive. CDR3 was defined according to IMGT convention as the region running from the second conserved V-encoded cysteine to the conserved J-encoded phenylalanine. The earlier analysis of 500 to 650 of the donors excluded any sequence lacking an unambiguous match to a single V gene segment. An earlier analysis of almost 600 of the donors classified V segments as functional when productive rearrangements were above 56.7% and as segregating when the standard deviation between donors was above 5%. A statistical classification framework was developed to diagnose cytomegalovirus status using the catalog of TCR beta chain sequences. In a later analysis, V and J genes were assigned by comparing TCR nucleotide sequences against IMGT/GENE-DB human TR gene sequences. Using the TCRdist pipeline, a later analysis assigned CDR3 sequences along with most-parsimonious VDJ recombination scenarios. In a later analysis, every TCR beta chain was defined by the combination of its CDR3 amino acid sequence and its V-gene family, and reads without a unique V-gene family were dropped. A later analysis removed nearly 600 highly shared, low-generation-probability nucleotide sequences to deal with suspected cross-contamination and a sequencing artifact. In a later analysis, a clonal expansion index was calculated for each public chain from normalized within-repertoire ranks of inferred template counts. In a later analysis, generation probabilities were computed using a VDJ recombination model fitted to out-of-frame rearrangements, and the results were checked against IGoR. In a later analysis, TCR-TCR, TCR-HLA and TCR-CMV co-occurrence was scored with hypergeometric tests, and a repertoire-size bias correction was applied to TCR pairs. A later analysis estimated false discovery rates by permuting HLA or CMV assignments 20 times. In a later analysis, co-occurring TCRs were grouped using DBSCAN, and TCRdist sequence similarity was added for clustering within HLA-allele-positive subsets. Repertoires with fewer than 30,000 or more than 120,000 public chains, plus five repertoires with anomalous nucleotide sharing, were excluded from co-occurrence clustering. Drawn from immuneACCESS, this table holds only the in-frame rearrangements with V and J called that TCRdb kept. Clones are partly lost; checked studies trace under half to an unresolved V gene and leave the rest unexplained. The DNA gave D and trimming, while V, J and clone size come from that table. Within this sample are tens of thousands of clones, with 60% to 85% of them counted one time only. The top ten clonotypes cover 5.5% to 7% of the sample.

Between the V and J ends, shortened by 1 base and 3 bases respectively, the junction contains 4 bases. CDR1 and CDR2 are read off the germline V gene as MNHNS and SASEGT. The CDR3 has 12 amino acids, counting the end cysteine and phenylalanine. Only CDR3 DNA is held: 36 bases, read in frame from base 1. The rearranged chain carries TRBV6-1 and TRBJ2-7, with no D gene named confidently. Sequencing was carried out using PBMCs. The origin of this receptor is a male donor in good health and CMV-seropositive. The DNA is as follows: TGTGCCAGCAGTGAAGGCGGCTACGAGCAGTACTTC. It is translated as CASSEGGYEQYF.